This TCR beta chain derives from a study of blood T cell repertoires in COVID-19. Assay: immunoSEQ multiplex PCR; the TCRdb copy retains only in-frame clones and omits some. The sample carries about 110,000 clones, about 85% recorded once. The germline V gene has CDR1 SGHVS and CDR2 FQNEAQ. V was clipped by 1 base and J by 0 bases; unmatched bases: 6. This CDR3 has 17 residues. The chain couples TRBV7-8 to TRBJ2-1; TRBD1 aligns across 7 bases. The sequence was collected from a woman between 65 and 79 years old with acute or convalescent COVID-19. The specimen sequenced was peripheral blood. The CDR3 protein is CASSLDKGASSYNEQFF. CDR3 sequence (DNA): TGTGCCAGCAGCTTAGACAAGGGGGCGAGCTCCTACAATGAGCAGTTCTTC.